A single sample is the source of the 7 T cell receptor beta chains below, sequenced in a study of blood T cell repertoires in COVID-19. Sequencing was performed with immunoSEQ multiplex PCR; in TCRdb, only in-frame clones are kept and a portion is missing. The sample lists 150,000 to 200,000 clones; approximately 79% were seen once. The sample comprised peripheral blood. The source of these receptors is a man aged 55 to 70 with active or convalescent COVID-19.

This clone has only one observation. J is TRBJ1-1 and V is TRBV28; 8 nucleotides match TRBD1. Trimming removed 10 bases from V and 4 bases from J; junction bases left unmatched: 11. Germline values: CDR1 MDHEN, CDR2 SYDVKM. The CDR3 runs to 14 residues. The CDR3 region is CATSGGASITEAFF. CDR3 nucleotide sequence: TGTGCCACCTCAGGGGGCGCATCTATCACTGAAGCTTTCTTT.

This clone has just a few counts. The V call is TRBV6-2 or TRBV6-3, the J call TRBJ2-7; D unresolved. Trimming left V 2 bases short and J 7 bases short, with 12 bases between. Germline V gene sequence: CDR1 MNHEY, CDR2 SVGEGT. The CDR3 length is 13 residues. CDR3 in amino acids: CASSYGGFGEQYF. The CDR3 DNA reads as TGTGCCAGCAGTTACGGCGGTTTCGGAGAGCAGTACTTC.

The chain is built from TRBV10-3 and TRBJ1-1; D unresolved. This CDR3 has 14 amino acids. Trimming took 7 bases from V and 3 from J, leaving 15 bases between them. Germline V gene lookup returns CDR1 ENHRY and CDR2 SYGVKD. This chain's CDR3 is CAIMSGYRDTEAFF. CDR3 DNA: TGTGCCATCATGTCGGGTTACCGGGACACTGAAGCTTTCTTT.

This sequence joins TRBV21-1 and TRBJ1-2; the table calls TRBD1, which could not be checked here. TRBV21-1 counts as a pseudogene. This CDR3 is built from 17 residues. CDR3 sequence (DNA): TGTGCCAGCAGCAAACAAGAAGGGACAGATTTTAACTATGGCTACACCTTC. Encoded protein: CASSKQEGTDFNYGYTF.

This clone was recorded once. The chain recombines TRBV9 with TRBJ2-1, with TRBD2 identical over 14 bases. Germline assignment: CDR1 SGDLS and CDR2 YYNGEE. V was pared by 4 bases and J by 8 bases, with 8 bases of the junction left unmatched. The CDR3 is 16 amino acids. CDR3 DNA: TGTGCCAGCAGCCCTTCCGGGACTAGCGGGAGAGATGAGCAGTTCTTC. It yields the protein CASSPSGTSGRDEQFF. Based on the CDR3 plus reference TRBV9 and TRBJ2-1, the full variable domain is DSGVTQTPKHLITATGQRVTLRCSPRSGDLSVYWYQQSLDQGLQFLIQYYNGEERAKGNILERFSAQQFPDLHSELNLSSLELGDSALYFCASSPSGTSGRDEQFFGPGTRLTVL.

The chain combines TRBV10-2 with TRBJ1-1, with TRBD1 matching 8 bases. Germline lookup yields CDR1 WSHSY and CDR2 SAAADI. The CDR3 has 13 amino acids. Trimming at V came to 3 bases and at J to 7 bases, leaving 4 bases not matched to a gene. The CDR3 loop is CASSDRGRVEAFF. In DNA form, the CDR3 reads TGCGCCAGCAGTGACAGGGGGCGGGTTGAAGCTTTCTTT.

V and J are TRBV4-2 and TRBJ2-3; no reliable D call. The CDR3 is 16 residues long. Trimming cost V 2 bases and J 2 bases, with 14 bases left between them. Germline V gene data show CDR1 as LGHNA and CDR2 as YNFKEQ. The CDR3 loop is CASSQNERPLTDTQYF. The CDR3 DNA is TGTGCCAGCAGCCAAAATGAGCGCCCGCTCACAGATACGCAGTATTTT.